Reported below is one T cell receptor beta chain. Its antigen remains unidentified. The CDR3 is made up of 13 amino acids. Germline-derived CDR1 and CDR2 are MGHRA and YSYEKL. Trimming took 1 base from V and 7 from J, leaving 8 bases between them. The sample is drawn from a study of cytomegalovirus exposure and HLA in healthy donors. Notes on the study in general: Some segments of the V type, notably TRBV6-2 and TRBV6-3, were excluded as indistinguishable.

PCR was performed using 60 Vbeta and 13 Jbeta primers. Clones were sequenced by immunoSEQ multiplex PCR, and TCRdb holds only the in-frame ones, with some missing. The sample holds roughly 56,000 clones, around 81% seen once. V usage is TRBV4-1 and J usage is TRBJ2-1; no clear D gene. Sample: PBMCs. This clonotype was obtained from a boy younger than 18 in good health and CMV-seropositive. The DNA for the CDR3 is TGCGCCAGCAGCCAAGGTATAGTGAATGAGCAGTTCTTC. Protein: CASSQGIVNEQFF.